This T cell receptor beta chain was sequenced during a study of T cells after yellow fever vaccination. The wider study: Fractions with few cells were prepared using SMART-Seq v4 Ultra Low Input. Overall study findings and caveats: The booster saw the reappearance of most primary-vaccination clones (roughly 96% CD4, 80% to 90% CD8). Though it reached lower strength, the secondary response hit its peak faster, day 5 versus 15.

By 5'RACE template switching, TCR cDNA was produced, with a universal primer site and UMIs added in the process. TCRdb fed the 5' RACE reads into MiXCR, producing one record per CDR3 protein. The table lists roughly 120,000 distinct CDR3 sequences, about 7.8% of them singletons. Deletions cut 4 bases from V and 8 bases from J, with 12 bases between. The CDR3 sequence is 14 residues long. In germline, CDR1 is SGHTA, CDR2 FQGNSA. The sample holds many counts of this clonotype. Its antigen is as yet unknown. The TCR comes from a man between 18 and 35 years old who received the YFV17D yellow fever vaccine. This specimen consisted of CD4+ T cells sorted from PBMCs, obtained more than 35 days after the first yellow fever vaccination. The genes are TRBV7-2 and TRBJ1-6, with TRBD1 as a possible D gene (5 bases). CDR3 sequence reads: CASSWQGAYSPLHF. As DNA, the CDR3 is TGTGCCAGCAGCTGGCAGGGCGCGTATTCACCCCTCCACTTT. Looking up the rest from reference TRBV7-2 and TRBJ1-6 gives the full variable domain: GAGVSQSPSNKVTEKGKDVELRCDPISGHTALYWYRQSLGQGLEFLIYFQGNSAPDKSGLPSDRFSAERTGGSVSTLTIQRTQQEDSAVYLCASSWQGAYSPLHFGNGTRLTVT.